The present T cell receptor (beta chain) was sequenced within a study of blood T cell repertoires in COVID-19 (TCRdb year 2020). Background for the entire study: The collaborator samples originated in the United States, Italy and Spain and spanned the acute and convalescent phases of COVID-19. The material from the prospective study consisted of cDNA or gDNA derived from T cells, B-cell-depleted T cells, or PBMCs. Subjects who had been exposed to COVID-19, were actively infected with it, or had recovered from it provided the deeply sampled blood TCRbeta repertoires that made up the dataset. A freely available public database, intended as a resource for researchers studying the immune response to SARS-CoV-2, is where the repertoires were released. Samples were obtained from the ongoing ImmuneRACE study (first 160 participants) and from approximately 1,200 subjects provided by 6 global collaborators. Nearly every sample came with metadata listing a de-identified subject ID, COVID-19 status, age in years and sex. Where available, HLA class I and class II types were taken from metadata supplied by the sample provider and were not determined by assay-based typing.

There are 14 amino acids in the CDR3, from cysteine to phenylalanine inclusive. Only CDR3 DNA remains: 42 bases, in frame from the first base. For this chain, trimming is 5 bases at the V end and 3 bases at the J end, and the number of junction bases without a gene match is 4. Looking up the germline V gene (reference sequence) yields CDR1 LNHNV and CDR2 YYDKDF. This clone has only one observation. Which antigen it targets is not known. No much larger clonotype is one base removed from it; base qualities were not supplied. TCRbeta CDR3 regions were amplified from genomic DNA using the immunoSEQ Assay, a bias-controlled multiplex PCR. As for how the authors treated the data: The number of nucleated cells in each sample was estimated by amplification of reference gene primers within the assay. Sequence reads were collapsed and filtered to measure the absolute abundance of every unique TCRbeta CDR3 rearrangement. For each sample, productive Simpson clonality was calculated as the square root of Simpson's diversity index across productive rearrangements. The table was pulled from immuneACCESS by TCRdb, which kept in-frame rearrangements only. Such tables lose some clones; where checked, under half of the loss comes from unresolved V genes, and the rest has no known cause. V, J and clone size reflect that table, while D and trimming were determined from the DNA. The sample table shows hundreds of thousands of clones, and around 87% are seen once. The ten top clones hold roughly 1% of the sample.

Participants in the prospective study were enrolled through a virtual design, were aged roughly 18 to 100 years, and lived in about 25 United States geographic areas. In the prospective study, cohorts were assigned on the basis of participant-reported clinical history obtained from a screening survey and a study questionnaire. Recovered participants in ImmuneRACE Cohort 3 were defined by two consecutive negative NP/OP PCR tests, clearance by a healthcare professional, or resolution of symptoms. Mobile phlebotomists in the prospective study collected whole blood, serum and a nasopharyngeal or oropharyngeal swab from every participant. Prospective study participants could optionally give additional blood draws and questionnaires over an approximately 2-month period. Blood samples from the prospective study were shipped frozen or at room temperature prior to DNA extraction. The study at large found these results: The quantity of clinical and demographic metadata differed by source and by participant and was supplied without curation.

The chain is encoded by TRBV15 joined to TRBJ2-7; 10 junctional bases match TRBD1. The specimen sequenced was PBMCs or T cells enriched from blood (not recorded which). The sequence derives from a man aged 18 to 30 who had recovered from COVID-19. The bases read TGTGCCACCAGCCCTGACAGGGGGCTCTACGAGCAGTACTTC. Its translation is CATSPDRGLYEQYF.